Listed below are T cell receptor beta chains from one sample, sequenced in a study of T cells in Graves' hyperthyroidism and ophthalmopathy. One entry per CDR3 protein, called by TCRdb with MiXCR from the multiplex PCR reads. The profile shows 500,000 to 650,000 distinct CDR3 sequences, 12% to 15% of them singletons. Input material: blood. The receptors here all came from a woman aged 40 to 50 with Graves' hyperthyroidism. Each CDR3 is given with its conserved first and last residue. The D gene is left open where the match is weak. Clone size, where shown, is once, few, many, or a class for clones that have expanded.

DNA	CDR3	size	J	D	V
TGTGCCAGCGTCACTTCTACAACTACCTACGAGCAGTACTTC	CASVTSTTTYEQYF	.	TRBJ2-7	.	TRBV28
TGTGCCAGCAGCCAGGGGACTAGCGGGAGGGCAGATACGCAGTATTTT	CASSQGTSGRADTQYF	.	TRBJ2-3	TRBD2	TRBV3-1
TGTGCCAGCAGTTTGGGTATCCTCAGGGGACTCAATCAGCCCCAGCATTTT	CASSLGILRGLNQPQHF	.	TRBJ1-5	.	TRBV28
TGCAGTGCTAGTGGTCAGGATAAATTTGAAGCTTTCTTT	CSASGQDKFEAFF	.	TRBJ1-1	.	TRBV20-1
TGTGCCAGCACCCTTCGGGGATTCCAAGAGGCCCAGTACTTC	CASTLRGFQEAQYF	.	TRBJ2-5	.	TRBV28
TGCGCCAGCAGCTTGGCCGGGACAGTCTCCGAGCAGTACTTC	CASSLAGTVSEQYF	many	TRBJ2-7	TRBD1	TRBV5-1
TGTGCCAGCAGCTTATTCGCGGGAGTCTACAATGAGCAGTTCTTC	CASSLFAGVYNEQFF	many	TRBJ2-1	TRBD2	TRBV7-9
TGTGCCAGCAGTTCCACCCACAGGGGACCTGGTGAAAAACTGTTTTTT	CASSSTHRGPGEKLFF	few	TRBJ1-4	TRBD1	TRBV28
TGTGCTAGTGGTTATATACCGGGACAGCGGTCTAGCGGGAGGGCCGGGAATGAGCAGTTCTTC	CASGYIPGQRSSGRAGNEQFF	.	TRBJ2-1	TRBD2	TRBV12-5
TGCAGTGCTAGAGCTAGCGTTAACTACGAGCAGTACTTC	CSARASVNYEQYF	many	TRBJ2-7	.	TRBV20-1
TGTGCCAGCAGCCAAGATGGGCATCCTAATCAGCCCCAGCATTTT	CASSQDGHPNQPQHF	many	TRBJ1-5	.	TRBV3-1
TGTGCCTGGAGCGAAGGGGGACAGGGGCACCACGAGCAGTACTTC	CAWSEGGQGHHEQYF	many	TRBJ2-7	TRBD1	TRBV30
TGTGCCAGCAGCGTAGGGACTAGCGGTTCGGAGACCCAGTACTTC	CASSVGTSGSETQYF	.	TRBJ2-5	TRBD2	TRBV7-9
TGTGCCTGGAGTCGGGGGCATTATAGCAATCAGCCCCAGCATTTT	CAWSRGHYSNQPQHF	many	TRBJ1-5	.	TRBV30
TGTGCCAGCAGTTTTCCAGGATCTAACTATGGCTACACCTTC	CASSFPGSNYGYTF	many	TRBJ1-2	.	TRBV28
TGTGCCAGCAGTGAAGTTGGGAGTACGGAGACCCAGTACTTC	CASSEVGSTETQYF	.	TRBJ2-5	.	TRBV6-1
TGTGCCAGCAGCCAGAGGGGTAACAGGCCCGAGCAGTACTTC	CASSQRGNRPEQYF	many	TRBJ2-7	.	TRBV3-1
TGTGCCAGCAGTTTTCTGGGGATGGGCAATGAGCAGTTCTTC	CASSFLGMGNEQFF	many	TRBJ2-1	.	TRBV28
TGTGCCAGCAGCTTTGGAACAGAAGCTTCCTATGGCTACACCTTC	CASSFGTEASYGYTF	.	TRBJ1-2	.	TRBV5-6
TGTGCCAGCAGTGTAGGGACAGGGGGCTACACCTTC	CASSVGTGGYTF	many	TRBJ1-2	TRBD1	TRBV6-1
TGTGCCAGCAGTGGCCTCTTGGGCCGCGAAGAGACCCAGTACTTC	CASSGLLGREETQYF	.	TRBJ2-5	.	TRBV6-1
TGTGCCATCCCAGCTAGCGGAACGAACACCGGGGAGCTGTTTTTT	CAIPASGTNTGELFF	many	TRBJ2-2	TRBD2	TRBV10-3
TGTGCCAGCAGCTTGGCCGTTGGCCCCACCCGGCTCTACGAGCAGTACTTC	CASSLAVGPTRLYEQYF	.	TRBJ2-7	.	TRBV5-6
TGTGCCACCAGCAGAGCCCCGGGACTAGCGGGAGTCAATGAGCAGTTCTTC	CATSRAPGLAGVNEQFF	many	TRBJ2-1	TRBD2	TRBV15
TGTGCCAGCAGACCGACAGGGTATGGCTACACCTTC	CASRPTGYGYTF	few	TRBJ1-2	TRBD1	TRBV6-2/TRBV6-3
TGTGCCAGCGAACAGGAGGCAACTAATGAAAAACTGTTTTTT	CASEQEATNEKLFF	many	TRBJ1-4	.	TRBV2
TGCAGTGCTAGAAGGGACACCGGCACTGAAGCTTTCTTT	CSARRDTGTEAFF	few	TRBJ1-1	.	TRBV20-1
TGTGCCAGCAGTGAGGGCGCCTTCAAAAACATTCAGTACTTC	CASSEGAFKNIQYF	.	TRBJ2-4	.	TRBV2
TGTGCCTGGAACCCGGGACAGGGTACCTACGAGCAGTACTTC	CAWNPGQGTYEQYF	many	TRBJ2-7	TRBD1	TRBV30
TGTGCCAGCAGTCGAACGGTTAGCGGTTTGAGGGGGACCCAGTACTTC	CASSRTVSGLRGTQYF	many	TRBJ2-5	.	TRBV28
TGTGCCAGCAGCCTATCTAGCGGGAGTGGAACCGGGGAGCTGTTTTTT	CASSLSSGSGTGELFF	few	TRBJ2-2	TRBD2	TRBV7-2
TGCAGTGCTAGAGTTCCGGGGAATCAGCCCCAGCATTTT	CSARVPGNQPQHF	few	TRBJ1-5	.	TRBV20-1
TGTGCCAGCAGTGAAGAGGGCTCGATCAATGAGCAGTTCTTC	CASSEEGSINEQFF	many	TRBJ2-1	.	TRBV2
TGTGCCAGCAGCCCTTTCTTATGGGACGAGCAGTACTTC	CASSPFLWDEQYF	many	TRBJ2-7	.	TRBV6-1
TGTGCCAGCAGTCTTACAGGCGGGGATACGCAGTATTTT	CASSLTGGDTQYF	many	TRBJ2-3	.	TRBV9
TGTGCCAGTAGTATAGTCGGGGGGACCACTGAAGCTTTCTTT	CASSIVGGTTEAFF	.	TRBJ1-1	.	TRBV19
TGTGCCAGTAGCCCGAGGGACTTAAGCAATCAGCCCCAGCATTTT	CASSPRDLSNQPQHF	many	TRBJ1-5	.	TRBV19
TGTGCCACCAGCAGAGAATCACAGAATGAGCAGTTCTTC	CATSRESQNEQFF	.	TRBJ2-1	.	TRBV15
TGTGCCAGCAGCCACAAACAGGCTAACTATGGCTACACCTTC	CASSHKQANYGYTF	many	TRBJ1-2	.	TRBV3-1
TGCGCCAGCAGCTTTTTGTCGGATTATGGCTACACCTTC	CASSFLSDYGYTF	.	TRBJ1-2	.	TRBV5-1
TGTGCCAGCATTAGAGGGGGCATTAATGGCTACACCTTC	CASIRGGINGYTF	many	TRBJ1-2	TRBD1	TRBV28
TGTGCCAGCAGCTTAGCGACGGTGGGATCACCCCTCCACTTT	CASSLATVGSPLHF	many	TRBJ1-6	.	TRBV7-8
TGTGCCAGCAGTTACTCGATTAAAATGGAGACCCAGTACTTC	CASSYSIKMETQYF	many	TRBJ2-5	.	TRBV6-6
TGCGCCAGCCGTCCATGGGGAAACACTGAAGCTTTCTTT	CASRPWGNTEAFF	many	TRBJ1-1	.	TRBV5-1
TGTGCCAGCAGCGCCGGGCGGGGGCGGGAGTCGGAAAATGAGCAGTTCTTC	CASSAGRGRESENEQFF	many	TRBJ2-1	.	TRBV12-3/TRBV12-4
TGTGCCAGCAGCCAAGGCCGGACAGGGGGGTATGGCTACACCTTC	CASSQGRTGGYGYTF	many	TRBJ1-2	TRBD1	TRBV3-1
TGTGCCAGCAGGGGACAGGGAAGGGACGAGCAGTACTTC	CASRGQGRDEQYF	many	TRBJ2-7	TRBD1	TRBV27
TGTGCCAGCAGGTCTACCCACGAGCAGTACTTC	CASRSTHEQYF	few	TRBJ2-7	.	TRBV6-1
TGTGCCAGCAGTTTAGCGGCAGGGGGCCGGCAGCCCCAGCATTTT	CASSLAAGGRQPQHF	many	TRBJ1-5	TRBD1	TRBV27
TGTGCCAGCAGCGTGTCAATGCTGAACACCGGGGAGCTGTTTTTT	CASSVSMLNTGELFF	.	TRBJ2-2	.	TRBV9
TGTGCCAGCAGCTTATCCCACTACGAGCAGTACTTC	CASSLSHYEQYF	many	TRBJ2-7	.	TRBV11-2
TGTGCCAGCAGTTTATATATCTGGGACAGGGAAGACCACGAGCAGTACTTC	CASSLYIWDREDHEQYF	many	TRBJ2-7	TRBD1	TRBV12-3/TRBV12-4
TGTGCCAGCAGAACCTTTCCGTCTAGCGGGAGCGCGCAGTATTTT	CASRTFPSSGSAQYF	many	TRBJ2-3	TRBD2	TRBV28